The rows below give T cell receptor beta chains drawn from one sample of a study of cytotoxic CD8 clonotypes in ibrutinib-treated CLL. Sequenced by immunoSEQ multiplex PCR; TCRdb stores in-frame clones only, minus some. Counted here are more than 200,000 clones, less than 75% occurring once; the ten biggest clones make up approximately 15%. Sample: PBMCs, taken after 24 months of ibrutinib treatment. Receptors originate from a human donor with chronic lymphocytic leukemia. Each CDR3 is given with its conserved first and last residue. Each record gives: J gene, D gene, clone size, V gene, CDR3 protein, CDR3 DNA. The D gene is left open where the match is weak. The size of a clone is reported for some rows only, either as once, few or many, or as a class for expanded clones.

TRBJ1-5 TRBD1 . TRBV28 CASSRTGGNQPQHF TGTGCCAGCAGCAGAACAGGGGGCAATCAGCCCCAGCATTTT
TRBJ1-1 . . TRBV28 CASSLPGRSTEAFF TGTGCCAGCAGCCTTCCCGGGCGCTCCACTGAAGCTTTCTTT
TRBJ1-5 . . TRBV28 CASRPRGNQPQHF TGTGCCAGCCGCCCTCGGGGCAATCAGCCCCAGCATTTT
TRBJ2-4 TRBD2 . TRBV2 CASNHRSAASGRIETKNIQYF TGTGCCAGCAATCATCGGTCCGCCGCTAGCGGGAGAATCGAAACCAAAAACATTCAGTACTTC
TRBJ2-1 . . TRBV4-1 CASSQDPPRGRFF TGCGCCAGCAGCCAAGACCCCCCGCGTGGTCGGTTCTTC
TRBJ2-4 TRBD2 . TRBV14 CASSQARPGLADEAKNIQYF TGTGCCAGCAGCCAAGCCCGGCCGGGGCTAGCGGACGAAGCCAAAAACATTCAGTACTTC
TRBJ2-3 TRBD2 . TRBV6-5 CASSYSISGMSDTQYF TGTGCCAGCAGTTACTCGATTAGCGGGATGTCAGATACGCAGTATTTT
TRBJ2-3 . . TRBV11-3 CASSLTDTQYF TGTGCCAGCAGCCTTACAGATACGCAGTATTTT
TRBJ1-2 . once TRBV19 CASSPRDDYGYTF TGTGCCAGTAGTCCCAGGGACGACTATGGCTACACCTTC
TRBJ2-7 TRBD1 . TRBV4-2 CASSQSLGQGGHEQYF TGTGCCAGCAGCCAGAGCCTCGGACAGGGTGGGCACGAGCAGTACTTC
TRBJ2-2 . . TRBV28 CATTHRGQNTGELFF TGTGCCACCACCCACCGGGGACAGAACACCGGGGAGCTGTTTTTT
TRBJ2-5 TRBD2 . TRBV9 CASSALAGGVQETQYF TGTGCCAGCAGCGCATTAGCGGGAGGGGTTCAAGAGACCCAGTACTTC
TRBJ1-5 . . TRBV28 CASRRGGDQPQHF TGTGCCAGCAGACGAGGGGGGGATCAGCCCCAGCATTTT
TRBJ2-3 . . TRBV9 CASSVDPRDARTDTQYF TGTGCCAGCAGCGTAGATCCGAGGGACGCCCGCACAGATACGCAGTATTTT
TRBJ2-7 . few TRBV28 CASRDSAPTGEQYF TGTGCCAGCAGAGATAGTGCCCCTACGGGGGAGCAGTACTTC
TRBJ2-3 . . TRBV19 CASSDRFLRDTDTQYF TGTGCCAGTAGTGACCGATTCCTAAGGGACACAGATACGCAGTATTTT
TRBJ1-1 TRBD1 . TRBV15 CATSSLVTGDVNTEAFF TGTGCCACCAGCAGTCTGGTAACAGGGGACGTGAACACTGAAGCTTTCTTT
TRBJ1-2 . once TRBV19 CASKGSQVGYGYTF TGTGCCAGTAAGGGAAGCCAGGTGGGCTATGGCTACACCTTC
TRBJ2-5 TRBD2 . TRBV27 CASSLRTSGTETQYF TGTGCCAGCAGTCTCCGGACTAGCGGGACTGAGACCCAGTACTTC
TRBJ2-3 . . TRBV28 CASRTVSSTDTQYF TGTGCCAGCCGGACAGTCTCTAGCACAGATACGCAGTATTTT
TRBJ2-1 . . TRBV29-1 CSVDREYAYNEQFF TGCAGCGTTGATCGGGAGTATGCCTACAATGAGCAGTTCTTC
TRBJ2-5 . . TRBV12-1 CASSLAGDRDQETQYF TGTGCCAGCAGCTTAGCCGGGGACAGGGACCAAGAGACCCAGTACTTC
TRBJ2-5 . . TRBV5-4 CASSFPASGQETQYF TGTGCCAGCAGCTTTCCCGCGAGTGGGCAAGAGACCCAGTACTTC
TRBJ2-7 . . TRBV2 CARDRGSSGRTPDHEQYF TGTGCCAGGGACAGGGGGAGTAGCGGGAGGACCCCAGACCACGAGCAGTACTTC
TRBJ1-5 TRBD1 few TRBV19 CASTLTGGNQPQHF TGTGCCAGTACCCTCACAGGGGGCAATCAGCCCCAGCATTTT
TRBJ2-7 TRBD1 . TRBV19 CASSTKTGIWYF TGTGCCAGTAGTACAAAGACAGGGATCTGGTACTTC
TRBJ2-4 TRBD1 . TRBV7-2 CASSLFSRQGKLAKNIQYF TGTGCCAGCAGCTTATTTTCCCGACAGGGGAAACTAGCCAAAAACATTCAGTACTTC
TRBJ2-1 . few TRBV5-6 CASSRSSYNEQFF TGTGCCAGCAGCCGTAGCTCCTACAATGAGCAGTTCTTC
TRBJ2-1 TRBD2 . TRBV27 CASAPTSGIGEEQFF TGTGCCAGCGCCCCGACTAGCGGGATAGGAGAAGAGCAGTTCTTC
TRBJ2-1 TRBD2 once TRBV29-1 CSVTGRGDNEQFF TGCAGCGTTACGGGGCGGGGGGACAATGAGCAGTTCTTC
TRBJ2-1 . . TRBV29-1 CSVEDQWDSYNEQFF TGCAGCGTTGAAGATCAGTGGGACTCCTACAATGAGCAGTTCTTC
TRBJ2-1 . . TRBV4-3 CASSQDWGKSYNEQFF TGCGCCAGCAGCCAAGATTGGGGGAAATCCTACAATGAGCAGTTCTTC
TRBJ2-1 . . TRBV29-1 CSVAGPESHEQFF TGCAGCGTGGCCGGCCCTGAATCCCATGAGCAGTTCTTC
TRBJ1-3 TRBD1 . TRBV9 CASSTWTGEGNTIYF TGTGCCAGCAGCACATGGACAGGGGAAGGAAACACCATATATTTT
TRBJ2-6 . . TRBV9 CASSEGGRTEKWSGANVLTF TGTGCCAGCAGCGAGGGAGGAAGGACCGAAAAATGGTCTGGGGCCAACGTCCTGACTTTC
TRBJ1-2 TRBD1 . TRBV6-5 CASSYSTGGDYGYTF TGTGCCAGCAGTTACTCGACAGGGGGTGACTATGGCTACACCTTC
TRBJ2-3 . . TRBV28 CASSFDLLVDTQYF TGTGCCAGCAGTTTTGATCTCTTGGTAGATACGCAGTATTTT
TRBJ2-1 . . TRBV4-3 CASSQGLQFF TGCGCCAGCAGCCAGGGTCTCCAGTTCTTC
TRBJ2-5 TRBD1 . TRBV27 CASSTPGQTQETQYF TGTGCCAGCAGTACCCCGGGACAGACACAAGAGACCCAGTACTTC
TRBJ2-7 . . TRBV2 CASNPGGRGTEQYF TGTGCCAGCAATCCGGGCGGACGGGGGACCGAGCAGTACTTC
TRBJ2-2 TRBD2 . TRBV10-3 CAIYGTSGMNTGELFF TGTGCCATCTATGGGACTAGCGGGATGAACACCGGGGAGCTGTTTTTT
TRBJ1-5 TRBD1 few TRBV28 CASSENTGVDDQPQHF TGTGCCAGCAGTGAAAACACAGGGGTAGACGATCAGCCCCAGCATTTT
TRBJ2-7 . . TRBV11-1 CASSPRVNDYEQYF TGTGCCAGCAGCCCCCGGGTAAATGACTACGAGCAGTACTTC
TRBJ1-4 TRBD1 . TRBV2 CASREGQEINEKLFF TGTGCCAGCCGAGAGGGACAGGAAATTAATGAAAAACTGTTTTTT
TRBJ1-4 TRBD1 . TRBV11-2 CASTLDRGGEKLFF TGTGCCAGCACCCTGGACAGGGGAGGGGAAAAACTGTTTTTT
TRBJ1-3 . . TRBV18 CASSPALKATSGNTIYF TGTGCCAGCTCACCAGCCCTAAAGGCCACCTCTGGAAACACCATATATTTT
TRBJ1-5 TRBD1 . TRBV7-2 CASSPGGWSNQPQHF TGTGCCAGCAGTCCAGGGGGATGGAGCAATCAGCCCCAGCATTTT
TRBJ2-7 . . TRBV7-2 CASTPLHEQYF TGTGCCAGCACTCCTCTCCACGAGCAGTACTTC
TRBJ1-1 . . TRBV5-4 CASRSTGLNTEAFF TGTGCCAGCAGATCAACAGGGTTGAACACTGAAGCTTTCTTT
TRBJ2-6 . . TRBV10-3 CAISALDSGANVLTF TGTGCCATCAGTGCTCTGGACTCTGGGGCCAACGTCCTGACTTTC
TRBJ2-3 TRBD2 . TRBV7-2 CASSPSPSGRATDTQYF TGTGCCAGCAGCCCTAGTCCTAGCGGGAGGGCCACTGATACGCAGTATTTT
TRBJ1-2 . . TRBV13 CASDVRGTTANYGYTF TGTGCCAGCGACGTCAGGGGTACCACCGCTAACTATGGCTACACCTTC
TRBJ1-5 . . TRBV7-8 CASSLGNQPQHF TGTGCCAGCAGTCTTGGAAATCAGCCCCAGCATTTT